These 21 T cell receptor beta chains share one sample of origin, sequenced in a study of T cell responses to AZD1222 COVID-19 vaccine. Here immunoSEQ multiplex PCR was the method, and the copy in TCRdb shows in-frame clones only, minus some. The top ten clones hold over 30% of a sample with 46,000 or so clones, less than 95% of them seen once. The sample was peripheral blood, taken 28 days after the second AZD1222 dose. These receptors were collected from an adult who received the AZD1222 COVID-19 vaccine.

This clone was seen a single time. The J gene is TRBJ2-5, the V gene TRBV5-6; 9 positions agree with TRBD1. The CDR3 covers 16 residues. Germline CDR1 is SGHDT and CDR2 is YYEEEE. V was pared by 0 bases and J by 2 bases, with 5 bases of the junction left unmatched. The CDR3 coding sequence is TGTGCCAGCAGCTTGGGACGGGACAGGGTACAAGAGACCCAGTACTTC. Translation gives CASSLGRDRVQETQYF.

In its sample, this clone was seen once. The chain employs TRBV7-2 and TRBJ1-5, with a weak D call TRBD1 (6 bases). The germline gives CDR1 SGHTA, CDR2 FQGNSA. V was clipped by 1 base and J by 1 base, with 8 bases between them. CDR3 size: 15 residues. The CDR3 DNA is TGTGCCAGCAGCTTAGGGGGGCCGAGCAATCAGCCCCAGCATTTT. Amino acids: CASSLGGPSNQPQHF.

The V gene is TRBV30, the J gene TRBJ1-2, with TRBD1 matching over 7 bases. Germline V lookup: CDR1 GTSNPN, CDR2 SVGIG (reference sequence). This CDR3 contains 13 residues. V trimming: 2 bases; J trimming: 6 bases; junction bases outside the gene matches: 6. The CDR3 sequence: CAWSRQGMNGYTF. CDR3 nucleotide sequence: TGTGCCTGGAGTCGACAGGGTATGAATGGCTACACCTTC.

As concerns this clone: The conserved final phenylalanine or tryptophan is absent from the CDR3, which likely points to a read error. The DNA is left out, because the CDR3 cannot be placed on it with certainty; the CDR3 is given as TCRdb lists it. The chain carries TRBV11-3 and TRBJ1-4. The CDR3 contains 11 residues when both ends are counted. Germline V gene sequence: CDR1 SGHNT, CDR2 YENEEA. The CDR3 loop is CASSLRLRDLC.

The chain recombines TRBV6-5 with TRBJ1-6; 8 bases map to TRBD1. Trimming at V came to 6 bases and at J to 10 bases, leaving 11 bases not matched to a gene. There are 15 residues in the CDR3. Germline V gene sequence: CDR1 MNHEY, CDR2 SVGAGI. CDR3: CASSARTGIGSPLHF. The DNA for the CDR3 is TGTGCCAGCAGCGCGAGGACAGGGATCGGCTCACCCCTCCACTTT.

Here the CDR3 DNA reads TGTGCCAGCAGCTGGGGCGAGGTCTATGGCTACACCTTC. It specifies CASSWGEVYGYTF. This chain connects TRBV6-2 or TRBV6-3 to TRBJ1-2; the D gene is possibly TRBD1 (5 bases). V gave up 6 bases and J gave up 4 bases, with 12 bases separating them. The CDR3 has 13 residues. Germline CDR1 reads MNHEY; CDR2 reads SVGEGT.

This chain joins TRBV10-3 and TRBJ1-1; 8 nucleotides agree with TRBD1. Germline CDR1 and CDR2: ENHRY and SYGVKD. The CDR3 is made up of 20 amino acids. V lost 0 bases and J lost 2; bases outside the gene matches: 17. This CDR3 is CAISESESVDRVVRNTEAFF. The CDR3 nucleotides read TGTGCCATCAGTGAGTCGGAGTCGGTGGACAGGGTGGTTAGAAACACTGAAGCTTTCTTT.

The chain combines TRBV19 with TRBJ2-3, with 7 bases lining up with TRBD2. The trim removed 6 bases at V and 1 base at J, leaving 7 bases unmatched. Germline V gene sequence: CDR1 LNHDA, CDR2 SQIVND (reference sequence). This CDR3 region has 15 residues. The CDR3 DNA sequence: TGTGCCAGTAGACGATTCCGGGGGGGCACAGATACGCAGTATTTT. It codes for CASRRFRGGTDTQYF.

The rearrangement joins TRBV5-1 to TRBJ1-3; 9 nucleotides match TRBD1. The CDR3 spans 14 residues. Germline CDR1 SGHRS, CDR2 YFSETQ. V lost 4 bases to trimming and J lost 3 bases; unmatched junction nucleotides: 2. CDR3 sequence (DNA): TGCGCCAGCAGCGGGGGACAGGGTGGAAACACCATATATTTT. It is translated as CASSGGQGGNTIYF. The full variable domain, in which reference TRBV5-1 and TRBJ1-3 provide the parts outside the CDR3, is KAGVTQTPRYLIKTRGQQVTLSCSPISGHRSVSWYQQTPGQGLQFLFEYFSETQRNKGNFPGRFSGRQFSNSRSEMNVSTLELGDSALYLCASSGGQGGNTIYFGEGSWLTVV.

The chain combines TRBV7-6 with TRBJ2-5; 10 positions match TRBD1. Unmatched junction bases numbered 7, after V lost 4 bases and J lost 2 bases. The CDR3 length is 16 residues. CDR1 SGHVS and CDR2 FNYEAQ come from the germline V gene. As DNA, the CDR3 is TGTGCCAGCAGCTCCCGGGACAGGGGTAGGCAAGAGACCCAGTACTTC. It codes for CASSSRDRGRQETQYF.

Notes on this clone: It is unclear where the CDR3 begins or ends on the DNA, so no DNA is shown, and the CDR3 is as TCRdb lists it. This rearrangement joins TRBV4-3 to TRBJ2-3. CDR1 is LGHNA and CDR2 is YSLEER in the germline V gene. The CDR3 is 17 amino acids long, termini counted. CDR3: CASSPVGPGASTDTQYF.

CDR3: CASSVEVNSPLHF. The CDR3 DNA reads as TGTGCCAGCAGCGTAGAGGTTAATTCACCCCTCCACTTT. The chain uses TRBV9 and TRBJ1-6; D unclear. CDR3 length: 13 residues. Trimming pared 0 bases from V and 6 bases from J, leaving 4 bases between. Germline loops: CDR1 SGDLS, CDR2 YYNGEE.

The chain carries TRBV19 and TRBJ1-1; 7 bases agree with TRBD1. Germline CDR1 reads LNHDA; CDR2 reads SQIVND (reference sequence). This CDR3 region has 15 residues. With 6 bases clipped from V and 3 bases from J, the junction kept 10 bases outside the gene matches. As DNA, the CDR3 is TGTGCCAGTAGACGGACAGGACACAAAGACACTGAAGCTTTCTTT. It translates to CASRRTGHKDTEAFF.

The V and J genes are TRBV29-1 and TRBJ1-3; possibly TRBD1 for D (5 bases). This CDR3 is built from 14 residues. Trimming left V 7 bases short and J 2 bases short, with 15 bases between. From germline, CDR1 is SQVTM and CDR2 ANQGSEA. Written as DNA, the CDR3 is TGCAGCGCTGCCTTTTCAGGGCCTGGAAACACCATATATTTT. Amino acid sequence: CSAAFSGPGNTIYF. The entire variable domain, with the rest obtained from reference TRBV29-1 and TRBJ1-3, is as follows: SAVISQKPSRDICQRGTSLTIQCQVDSQVTMMFWYRQQPGQSLTLIATANQGSEATYESGFVIDKFPISRPNLTFSTLTVSNMSPEDSSIYLCSAAFSGPGNTIYFGEGSWLTVV.

V gene TRBV6-2 or TRBV6-3 combines with J gene TRBJ1-1; D uncertain. The CDR3 extends over 13 amino acids. V lost 4 bases, J lost 0 bases, and 6 bases lay in between. Looked up from germline, CDR1 is MNHEY and CDR2 is SVGEGT. The CDR3 sequence is CASSSHMNTEAFF. CDR3 nucleotide sequence: TGTGCCAGCAGTTCCCACATGAACACTGAAGCTTTCTTT.

For the CDR3, the DNA is TGTGCCAGCAGTTTTGGTTCGGGGACTCAGCCCCAGCATTTT. This translates into CASSFGSGTQPQHF. The chain recombines TRBV28 with TRBJ1-5; TRBD1 might be the D (5 bases). The CDR3 runs to 14 residues. The germline V gene encodes CDR1 MDHEN and CDR2 SYDVKM. The V end lost 3 bases, the J end lost 6 bases, and 12 bases lay between the germline ends.

The chain recombines TRBV19 with TRBJ2-4, with D tentatively TRBD1 or TRBD2 (5 bases each). CDR1 and CDR2 (germline): LNHDA, SQIVND (reference sequence). Between the trimmed V and J ends, which lost 3 bases and 14 bases, there was a span of 11 bases. CDR3 length: 11 residues. CDR3: CASSIMGVEYF. DNA of the CDR3: TGTGCCAGTAGTATCATGGGGGTCGAGTACTTC.

The CDR3 DNA follows: TGTGCCAGCAGCTCCGTATTAACAGGGGGTGAAGCTTTCTTT. This codes for CASSSVLTGGEAFF. The chain employs TRBV5-6 and TRBJ1-1; 8 bases are shared with TRBD1. V shed 3 bases and J 7 bases; nucleotides not matched to a gene: 8. CDR1 is SGHDT and CDR2 is YYEEEE in the germline V gene. This CDR3 has 14 residues.

The chain carries TRBV30 and TRBJ1-2; weak D call: TRBD1 (6 bases). Per germline, CDR1 GTSNPN and CDR2 SVGIG (reference sequence). The germline V and J ends were trimmed by 1 base and 3 bases, with 9 bases remaining between them. This CDR3 region has 13 residues. The CDR3: CAWSANRDYGYTF. For the CDR3, the DNA is TGTGCCTGGAGTGCTAACAGGGACTATGGCTACACCTTC.

The chain couples TRBV5-4 to TRBJ1-2; a possible D gene is TRBD1 (5 bases). V gave up 6 bases and J gave up 4 bases, with 19 bases separating them. This CDR3 has 15 amino acids. The germline V gene has CDR1 SGHNT and CDR2 YYREEE (reference sequence). The CDR3 region has the DNA TGTGCCAGCACCGGCGATGCGGGGGGTATCTATGGCTACACCTTC. Protein: CASTGDAGGIYGYTF. The full variable domain, rest sourced from reference TRBV5-4 and TRBJ1-2, is ETGVTQSPTHLIKTRGQQVTLRCSSQSGHNTVSWYQQALGQGPQFIFQYYREEENGRGNFPPRFSGLQFPNYSSELNVNALELDDSALYLCASTGDAGGIYGYTFGSGTRLTVV.

The chain uses TRBV4-2 and TRBJ2-7, with 11 bases identical to TRBD2. V shed 0 bases, J shed 2 bases, and the junction held 6 bases outside the gene matches. This CDR3 has 17 amino acids. Germline CDR1 and CDR2: LGHNA and YNFKEQ. The CDR3 region has the DNA TGTGCCAGCAGCCAAGATCAACTAGCGGGGGTTCCCTACGAGCAGTACTTC. It specifies CASSQDQLAGVPYEQYF.